Presented here are 29 T cell receptor beta chains from one specimen sequenced in a study of OX40 agonist ivuxolimab in advanced cancers. Some clones are missing from TCRdb's copy, which holds only in-frame ones; the method was immunoSEQ multiplex PCR. The table includes over 95,000 clones, over 75% detected once. The sequencing used CD4+ or CD8+ T cells sorted from blood, collected in a trial of the OX40 agonist ivuxolimab. The receptors shown here come from an adult with an advanced solid tumor such as melanoma, head and neck, liver or kidney cancer.

J is TRBJ2-1 and V is TRBV27; no reliable D call. V shed 6 bases and J shed 10 bases, with 22 bases lying between them. CDR1 is MNHEY, CDR2 SMNVEV, per germline (reference sequence). There are 15 residues in the CDR3. CDR3 protein: CASRPLTSGPFEQFF. In DNA, the CDR3 is TGTGCCAGCAGGCCTCTAACTTCCGGGCCCTTCGAGCAGTTCTTC.

V and J are TRBV7-2 and TRBJ2-1; D perhaps matches TRBD2 (5 bases). The ends were cut back, 4 bases at V and 6 bases at J, with 16 bases in the middle. The CDR3 consists of 15 residues. Germline V gene lookup returns CDR1 SGHTA and CDR2 FQGNSA. The DNA of the CDR3 is TGTGCCAGCAGCTCGGCCGCGACGGGAAGCAATGAGCAGTTCTTC. Residues: CASSSAATGSNEQFF.

The V call is TRBV7-3, the J call TRBJ2-2; either TRBD1 or TRBD2 may supply D (5 bases each). This CDR3 spans 13 amino acids. The germline gives CDR1 SGHTA, CDR2 FQGTGA. Trimming shortened V by 6 bases and J by 5 bases, and 10 bases separated the two germline ends. DNA for the CDR3: TGTGCCAGCAGTCCAGAGGGGACCGGGGAGCTGTTTTTT. Encoded protein: CASSPEGTGELFF.

The V gene is TRBV4-2, the J gene TRBJ2-5; 13 bases are a match to TRBD2. Germline CDR1 is LGHNA and CDR2 is YNFKEQ. There are 19 residues in the CDR3. Unmatched junction bases numbered 7, after V lost 0 bases and J lost 0 bases. DNA for the CDR3: TGTGCCAGCAGCCAAGAGGTACTAGCGGGAGGGCCCAACCAAGAGACCCAGTACTTC. Amino acids: CASSQEVLAGGPNQETQYF.

With respect to this clone: Other DNA sequences in the sample encode the same CDR3. The chain couples TRBV10-2 to TRBJ1-2; weak D call: TRBD1 (6 bases). CDR1 WSHSY and CDR2 SAAADI come from the germline V gene. V lost 6 bases and J lost 2, with 10 bases in between. The CDR3 contains 13 residues. The CDR3 bases are TGCGCCAGCAGCTCACAGGGCAACTATGGCTACACCTTC. It codes for CASSSQGNYGYTF.

This chain joins TRBV6-5 and TRBJ1-1, with D possibly matching TRBD1 (6 bases). Germline-derived CDR1 and CDR2 are MNHEY and SVGAGI. V was trimmed by 0 bases and J by 10 bases, leaving 15 bases between them. The CDR3 sequence is 14 residues long. The CDR3 DNA follows: TGTGCCAGCAGTTACTCGCGGAGGGGGGCGTCAGCTTTCTTT. Its protein product is CASSYSRRGASAFF.

The chain employs TRBV7-2 and TRBJ2-3; the match to TRBD2 covers 9 bases. CDR3 length: 16 amino acids. The germline gives CDR1 SGHTA, CDR2 FQGNSA. V gave up 4 bases and J gave up 3 bases; unmatched junction bases: 8. CDR3 in amino acids: CASSSASGARTDTQYF. The CDR3 nucleotides read TGTGCCAGCAGCTCGGCTAGCGGGGCCAGGACAGATACGCAGTATTTT. The full variable domain, rest sourced from reference TRBV7-2 and TRBJ2-3, is GAGVSQSPSNKVTEKGKDVELRCDPISGHTALYWYRQSLGQGLEFLIYFQGNSAPDKSGLPSDRFSAERTGGSVSTLTIQRTQQEDSAVYLCASSSASGARTDTQYFGPGTRLTVL.

The V and J genes are TRBV5-5 and TRBJ2-5; 10 bases map to TRBD1. Looked up from germline, CDR1 is SGHKS and CDR2 is YYEKEE (reference sequence). Trimming removed 4 bases from V and 5 bases from J; junction bases left unmatched: 8. CDR3 length: 15 amino acids. CDR3 region: CASSRTGGVRETQYF. Written as DNA, the CDR3 is TGTGCCAGCAGCAGGACAGGGGGAGTTCGGGAGACCCAGTACTTC.

The V and J genes are TRBV6-1 and TRBJ2-7; 7 nucleotides line up with TRBD2. The CDR3 length is 13 residues. The germline gives CDR1 MNHNS, CDR2 SASEGT. J was trimmed by 4 bases and V by 10 bases; bases with no gene match: 10. The CDR3 nucleotides are TGTGCCACCGCACGAGCGGGACCTTACGAGCAGTACTTC. It is translated as CATARAGPYEQYF.

The chain is built from TRBV9 and TRBJ2-2, with D perhaps matching TRBD2 (5 bases). This CDR3 is built from 14 residues. Germline loops: CDR1 SGDLS, CDR2 YYNGEE. The V gene lost 3 bases and the J gene lost 5 bases, with 11 bases spanning the gap. CDR3 DNA sequence: TGTGCCAGCAGCGCGGAGACGGGGACCGGGGAGCTGTTTTTT. Translated: CASSAETGTGELFF.

V and J are TRBV7-2 and TRBJ2-7, with TRBD1 matching over 9 bases. This CDR3 spans 15 amino acids. V was clipped by 3 bases and J by 0 bases; unmatched bases: 3. Germline loops: CDR1 SGHTA, CDR2 FQGNSA. CDR3 residues: CASSFRDRDSYEQYF. In DNA form, the CDR3 reads TGTGCCAGCAGCTTCCGGGACAGGGACTCCTACGAGCAGTACTTC.

This chain joins TRBV4-3 and TRBJ2-6; D is undetermined. V was pared by 0 bases and J by 5 bases, with 11 bases between. The germline V gene encodes CDR1 LGHNA and CDR2 YSLEER. There are 16 residues in the CDR3. CDR3 in amino acids: CASSQEVLAWANVLTF. In nucleotides, the CDR3 is TGCGCCAGCAGCCAAGAGGTACTGGCCTGGGCCAACGTCCTGACTTTC.

This clone was found a few times. This chain uses TRBV29-1 with TRBJ1-1, with D unclear. CDR3 size: 12 residues. Germline V gene sequence: CDR1 SQVTM, CDR2 ANQGSEA. The CDR3 DNA is TGCAGTTCAAAAGGCCCGGGAACTGAAGCTTTCTTT. Protein sequence: CSSKGPGTEAFF.

The chain joins TRBV21-1 to TRBJ2-7; TRBD1, the table's D call, lacks a check against the DNA. TRBV21-1 constitutes a pseudogene. CDR3 size: 16 residues. CDR3 sequence (DNA): TGTGCCAGCAGCAAAAGGAGGGGGCAGGGAGATAACGAGCAGTACTTC. Protein sequence: CASSKRRGQGDNEQYF.

This clone was detected once. The V and J genes are TRBV7-9 and TRBJ2-1; TRBD2 agrees at 8 bases. The V segment lost 4 bases and the J segment 9 bases; nucleotides outside the gene matches: 2. Looked up from germline, CDR1 is SEHNR and CDR2 is FQNEAQ (reference sequence). The CDR3 consists of 12 residues. CDR3 in DNA: TGTGCCAGCAGCTCGCTAGCGGGTGAGCAGTTCTTC. Encoded protein: CASSSLAGEQFF. Based on the CDR3 plus reference TRBV7-9 and TRBJ2-1, the full variable domain is DTGVSQNPRHKITKRGQNVTFRCDPISEHNRLYWYRQTLGQGPEFLTYFQNEAQLEKSRLLSDRFSAERPKGSFSTLEIQRTEQGDSAMYLCASSSLAGEQFFGPGTRLTVL.

This clone was recorded once. The chain has TRBV28 and TRBJ2-3, with TRBD1 matching 9 bases. The CDR3 length is 15 residues. The junction had 4 bases not matched to a gene; V was cut back by 6 bases and J by 0 bases. Germline V CDR1 and CDR2: MDHEN, SYDVKM. CDR3 nucleotide sequence: TGTGCCAGCAGCCGAACAGGGGGCAGCACAGATACGCAGTATTTT. The encoded protein is CASSRTGGSTDTQYF. The whole variable domain, remainder taken from reference TRBV28 and TRBJ2-3, is DVKVTQSSRYLVKRTGEKVFLECVQDMDHENMFWYRQDPGLGLRLIYFSYDVKMKEKGDIPEGYSVSREKKERFSLILESASTNQTSMYLCASSRTGGSTDTQYFGPGTRLTVL.

The V and J genes are TRBV5-1 and TRBJ2-1, with D hard to call. The CDR3 runs to 15 residues. Germline V gene sequence: CDR1 SGHRS, CDR2 YFSETQ. V was clipped by 3 bases and J by 4 bases, with 14 bases between them. The CDR3 is CASSSYLNLYNEQFF. In DNA, the CDR3 is TGCGCCAGCAGCTCCTATTTGAACCTGTACAATGAGCAGTTCTTC.

The chain couples TRBV5-1 to TRBJ1-1; possibly TRBD1 for D (5 bases). This CDR3 has 14 residues. The V and J ends lost 6 bases and 4 bases respectively, with 16 bases between them. Germline CDR1 is SGHRS and CDR2 is YFSETQ. The CDR3 region is CASIAQDGGTEAFF. The CDR3 nucleotides are TGCGCCAGCATCGCACAGGACGGCGGCACTGAAGCTTTCTTT.

This clone was seen a handful of times. V and J are TRBV5-1 and TRBJ2-5, with TRBD2 matching over 9 bases. Unmatched junction bases numbered 13, after V lost 8 bases and J lost 2 bases. Looked up from germline, CDR1 is SGHRS and CDR2 is YFSETQ. The CDR3 extends over 16 amino acids. The chain's CDR3 is CASKISGSRGQETQYF. As DNA, the CDR3 is TGCGCCAGTAAAATTAGCGGGAGTAGGGGACAAGAGACCCAGTACTTC.

V and J are TRBV6-6 and TRBJ1-3, with a tentative D call TRBD1 (6 bases). The CDR3 runs 16 residues. CDR1 is MNHNY and CDR2 is SVGAGI in the germline V gene (reference sequence). V was shortened by 3 bases and J by 4 bases, with 16 bases between the two germline ends. The CDR3 coding sequence is TGTGCCAGCAGTTATCAGCTCCGGACAGAGGGAAACACCATATATTTT. Translating it yields CASSYQLRTEGNTIYF.

This clone was seen only once. J is TRBJ2-3 and V is TRBV9; TRBD2 matches at 7 bases. V lost 0 bases and J lost 0; bases outside the gene matches: 4. In germline, CDR1 is SGDLS, CDR2 YYNGEE. CDR3 length equals 16 residues. The CDR3 sequence is CASSVVGGWSTDTQYF. In nucleotides, the CDR3 is TGTGCCAGCAGCGTAGTGGGAGGGTGGAGCACAGATACGCAGTATTTT.

In its sample, this clone was seen once. The genes are TRBV11-2 and TRBJ2-1, with 7 bases identical to TRBD2. Germline CDR1 SGHAT, CDR2 FQNNGV. This CDR3 region has 13 residues. V shed 1 base, J shed 10 bases, and the junction held 4 bases outside the gene matches. The chain's CDR3 is CASSLAGGREQFF. The CDR3, as DNA: TGTGCCAGCAGCTTAGCGGGAGGACGGGAGCAGTTCTTC.

V gene TRBV7-3 combines with J gene TRBJ2-5, with 11 bases fitting TRBD2. CDR1 is SGHTA and CDR2 is FQGTGA in the germline V gene. This CDR3 is built from 16 residues. The V gene end was trimmed by 1 base and the J gene end by 4 bases; junction bases not matched to a gene: 5. The CDR3 sequence is CASSLKVAGGPETQYF. As DNA, the CDR3 is TGTGCCAGCAGCTTAAAGGTAGCGGGAGGGCCAGAGACCCAGTACTTC.

The rearrangement uses TRBV5-6 and TRBJ2-7; D gene uncertain. The CDR3 spans 12 residues. Germline CDR1 SGHDT, CDR2 YYEEEE. Trimming removed 0 bases from V and 2 bases from J, with 3 bases in between. For the CDR3, the DNA is TGTGCCAGCAGCTTGGCCGCCTACGAGCAGTACTTC. This translates into CASSLAAYEQYF.

This clone appeared a few times. One junction end does not reproduce the germline sequence, and a read error may be involved. The chain employs TRBV27 and TRBJ2-7; 10 bases line up with TRBD2. CDR3 size: 10 residues. Germline V lookup: CDR1 MNHEY, CDR2 SMNVEV (reference sequence). The DNA for the CDR3 is TGTGCCAGCCCCCTAGCGGGAGTTAACTTC. It codes for CASPLAGVNF.

The chain recombines TRBV19 with TRBJ2-7, with 8 bases identical to TRBD2. This CDR3 spans 14 amino acids. Unmatched junction bases numbered 4, after V lost 4 bases and J lost 2 bases. Germline assignment: CDR1 LNHDA and CDR2 SQIVND (reference sequence). CDR3 nucleotides: TGTGCCAGTAGTAGAACTAGCGGTCCCTACGAGCAGTACTTC. This codes for CASSRTSGPYEQYF.

The chain combines TRBV19 with TRBJ2-3, with 9 bases identical to TRBD2. Germline loops: CDR1 LNHDA, CDR2 SQIVND (reference sequence). The length of the CDR3 is 15 residues. After removal of 5 bases from V and 1 base from J, the junction contained 4 bases not matched to a gene. The CDR3 DNA sequence: TGTGCCAGTAGTCGACGACTAGCGGGCACAGATACGCAGTATTTT. This encodes CASSRRLAGTDTQYF.

The chain uses TRBV12-2 and TRBJ1-2. TRBV12-2 is tagged as a pseudogene. CDR3 length: 15 residues. In DNA, the CDR3 is TGTGCAAGTCGCTTAAGCGGACACGGACACTATGGCTACACCTTC. Amino acids: CASRLSGHGHYGYTF.

J is TRBJ1-1 and V is TRBV7-2; possible D gene TRBD1, 5 bases. Germline V lookup: CDR1 SGHTA, CDR2 FQGNSA. The length of the CDR3 is 15 residues. V was clipped by 1 base and J by 1 base, with 10 bases between them. CDR3 coding DNA: TGTGCCAGCAGCTTAGGAGGGGCGTGGAACACTGAAGCTTTCTTT. Amino acid sequence: CASSLGGAWNTEAFF. Combining the CDR3 with reference TRBV7-2 and TRBJ1-1 gives the whole variable domain GAGVSQSPSNKVTEKGKDVELRCDPISGHTALYWYRQSLGQGLEFLIYFQGNSAPDKSGLPSDRFSAERTGGSVSTLTIQRTQQEDSAVYLCASSLGGAWNTEAFFGQGTRLTVV.